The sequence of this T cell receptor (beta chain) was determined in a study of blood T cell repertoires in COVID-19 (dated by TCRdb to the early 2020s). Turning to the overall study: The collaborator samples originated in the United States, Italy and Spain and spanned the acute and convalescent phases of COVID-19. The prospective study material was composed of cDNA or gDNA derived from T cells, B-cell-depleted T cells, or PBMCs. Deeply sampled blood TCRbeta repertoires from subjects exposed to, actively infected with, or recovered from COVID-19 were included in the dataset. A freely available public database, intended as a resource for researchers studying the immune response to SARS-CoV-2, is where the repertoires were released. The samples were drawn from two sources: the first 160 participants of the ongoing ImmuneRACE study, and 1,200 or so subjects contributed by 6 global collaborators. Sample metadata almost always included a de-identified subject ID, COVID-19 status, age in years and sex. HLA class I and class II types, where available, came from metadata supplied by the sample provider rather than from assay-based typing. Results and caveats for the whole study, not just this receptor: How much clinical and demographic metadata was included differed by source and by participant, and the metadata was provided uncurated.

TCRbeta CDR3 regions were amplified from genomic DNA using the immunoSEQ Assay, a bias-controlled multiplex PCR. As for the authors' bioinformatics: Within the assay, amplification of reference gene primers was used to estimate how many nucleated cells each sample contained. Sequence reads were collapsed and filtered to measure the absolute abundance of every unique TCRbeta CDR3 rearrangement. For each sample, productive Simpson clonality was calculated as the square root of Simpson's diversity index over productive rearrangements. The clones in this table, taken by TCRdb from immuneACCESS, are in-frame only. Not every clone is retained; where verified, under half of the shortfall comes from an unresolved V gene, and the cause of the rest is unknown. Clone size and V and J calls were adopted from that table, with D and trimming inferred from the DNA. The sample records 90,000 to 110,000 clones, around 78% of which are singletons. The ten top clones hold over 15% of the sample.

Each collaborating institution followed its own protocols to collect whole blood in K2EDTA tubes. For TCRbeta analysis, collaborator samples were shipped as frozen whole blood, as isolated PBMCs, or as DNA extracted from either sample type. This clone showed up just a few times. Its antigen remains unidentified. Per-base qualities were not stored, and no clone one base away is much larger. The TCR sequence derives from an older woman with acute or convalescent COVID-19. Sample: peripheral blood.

CDR3 reads: CASSKGRDSNQPQHF. The DNA reads TGTGCCAGCAGCAAAGGGAGGGATAGCAATCAGCCCCAGCATTTT. Rearrangement joined TRBV21-1 to TRBJ1-5. TRBV21-1 corresponds to a pseudogene. Including the terminal cysteine and phenylalanine, the CDR3 comprises 15 residues. Only the CDR3 region is kept as DNA, spanning 45 bases read in frame from base 1.